This T cell receptor beta chain originates from a study of blood T cells in healthy people across ages (dated by TCRdb to the mid-2010s). About the investigation overall: In model experiments, template switching captured about one uniquely barcoded TCR beta cDNA molecule for every two T cells. Using deep sequencing normalized with unique cDNA molecular identifiers, the study measured how TCR beta repertoire diversity changes with age. Donors were grouped into four age groups: young (average 16 years), middle-aged (39), aged (approximately 58) and long-lived (over 80). Two additional independent replicas of 1 million unique cDNA reads from the same blood draw were analyzed for two donors (one aged 18 to 29 and one aged 80 or older). Summary of the overall study and its limitations: The CMV infection status of donors was not known, potentially confounding age-related changes in expanded clonotypes. Observed TCR beta diversity correlated strongly with the percentage of naive T cells measured by flow cytometry. As age increased, observed TCR beta diversity per million T cells dropped in a roughly linear way, and a significant reduction was already evident by age 40. Total diversity estimates from one million sequenced T cells were considered lower bounds and underestimates. Compared with the aged group, more naive CD4+ T cells, fewer expanded clones and increased TCR diversity were shown by the long-lived group, suggesting age selection. Conclusive comparison of naive and antigen-experienced compartments was prevented by the profiling of bulk unsorted PBMCs.

The library was generated by 5' RACE. The sample was run on an Illumina HiSeq 2500. A second PCR of about 7 to 12 cycles was run with a J-beta primer mix and a sample-barcoded 5' primer. A unique molecular identifier was introduced onto each TCR beta cDNA molecule by a template-switch 5' adaptor carrying 12 random nucleotides. Each sample yielded at least 3 million CDR3-containing paired-end reads. The Mint cDNA synthesis kit, primed by a TRBC-specific oligonucleotide, was used to synthesize first-strand cDNA from all RNA. After uracil-DNA glycosylase treatment, a first 18-cycle PCR used universal primers M1SS and BC2_uni_R on all cDNA. As for the original processing: Each sample was normalized by randomly selecting 1 million high-quality reads, each carrying a distinct molecular identifier. Reads with shared molecular identifiers were discarded instead of being binned into consensus sequences. MiTCR, with a Q25 quality threshold and the strictest error-elimination algorithm, was used for CDR3 identification, clonotype clustering and error correction. A nonparametric unseen species model using Euler transformation provided a lower-bound estimate of total TCR beta diversity. Using fastp trimming at Q25 and MiXCR clonotype assembly, TCRdb reanalyzed the public sequencing data and kept in-frame beta chains. Identical CDR3 proteins give one entry, which carries the most common genes and DNA. These V and J calls originate from TCRdb's pipeline instead of the authors' own analysis. The sample table records 760,000 or so distinct CDR3 sequences; around a quarter of these occur just once. Jointly, the top ten make up roughly 9% of the sample.

Systemically healthy Caucasian individuals from Russia, roughly 40 in total and aged about 6 to 95 years, were included as donors. Around 9.8 milliliters of peripheral blood were collected from each donor into EDTA-treated Vacutainer tubes. Ficoll-Paque density-gradient centrifugation was used to isolate PBMCs, with at least 7 million per sample. Trizol reagent was used to extract total RNA from the PBMCs, yielding at least 5.5 micrograms per sample. The percentages of naive CD45RAhigh/CD27high T cells were determined by flow cytometry on a PBMC aliquot from every donor. About this clonotype itself: The antigen this receptor binds is unknown. Base-call qualities are not available, and no considerably larger clone is one nucleotide away.

These records were also assigned to another study, of T cells of mothers and their children. Per the second study: Nine systemically healthy Caucasian individuals served as donors, namely three mothers together with their six children. cDNA synthesis consumed the entire amount of extracted RNA, loaded at approximately 1.4 ug RNA in each 15 ul reaction. Sample barcodes and 2-4 random nucleotides were added via the M1S primer in the second PCR. More than 8.5 million TCR beta CDR3 reads were obtained from each mother, and roughly 3 million reads were obtained from each child. In both related and unrelated pairs, thymic selection shapes the output of TCR recombination in a similar way, with inherited differences having only a minor effect. Related mother-child pairs always showed normalized repertoire overlap that was slightly higher than in unrelated mother-child pairs, though the difference was never significant. Persistent microchimeric T cell clones were not detected, at a sensitivity of about 99 clones per million clonotypes. The study used deep NGS to compare TCR beta repertoires of mothers and children, seeking features distinguishing related mother-child pairs from unrelated individuals. Mothers averaged roughly 36 +/- 4 years of age and children averaged around 10 +/- 4 years. After adapters were ligated using NEBNext reagents, the libraries underwent 100+100 nt paired-end sequencing on an Illumina HiSeq 2000. Mother and child libraries were prepared a month apart and sequenced in separate runs to prevent cross-contamination. Each donor had between roughly 450,000 and 2,300,000 distinct TCR beta clonotypes identified. Naive TCR beta clonotypes were estimated from low-frequency clonotypes matched to each donor's FACS-determined naive share, without sorting.

The sequenced sample was blood. The sequence was obtained from a boy aged 5-17 years in good health.

The DNA reads TGTGCCAGCAACAAGGGGGACAGTCGCCCCTACGAGCAGTACTTC. This gives the protein CASNKGDSRPYEQYF. The V and J segments used are TRBV7-2 and TRBJ2-5, and 7 bases in between align with TRBD1. The J call may be mistaken, given a closer DNA end match to TRBJ2-7. From cysteine to phenylalanine, the CDR3 is 15 amino acids long. CDR3 DNA is the only sequence kept; it has 45 bases, read in frame from the first base. CDR1 and CDR2, per the germline V gene, are SGHTA and FQGNSA.